This T cell receptor (beta chain) stems from a study of T cell responses to AZD1222 COVID-19 vaccine. Only in-frame clones appear in the TCRdb table, and some are missing; sequencing was by immunoSEQ multiplex PCR. The sample has 150,000 or so clones; approximately 90% are singletons. Trimming cost V 3 bases and J 7 bases, with 7 bases left between them. CDR1 and CDR2 (germline): SNHLY, FYNNEI. The CDR3 consists of 12 residues. Study results and limitations: Distributed over spike, vaccine-associated CD4 TCRs predominated at 160-218 and 743-854.

This clone was recorded a few times. Its antigen remains unidentified. The receptor was isolated from an adult who received the AZD1222 COVID-19 vaccine. The specimen comprised peripheral blood, sampled 28 days after the second AZD1222 dose. The chain joins TRBV2 to TRBJ1-3, with D hard to call. CDR3 protein: CASSDDWNTIYF. The CDR3 DNA reads TGTGCCAGCAGTGACGACTGGAACACCATATATTTT.